Described below is a single TCR beta chain sequence and its context. Its target is not known. TCRdb ran MiXCR on the RT-PCR reads and lists one entry per CDR3 protein. Among 500,000 or so distinct CDR3 sequences listed, roughly 9.8% were seen once. These data are taken from a study of response to subunit inactivated influenza vaccine. The CDR3 loop spans 16 amino acids. Trimming took off 1 base at V and 5 bases at J, with 15 bases between the two ends. Germline-derived CDR1 and CDR2 are SEHNR and FQNEAQ (reference sequence). Study outcomes and limitations: It was the authors' suggestion that each seasonal influenza vaccination recruits few new T cells.

V and J are TRBV7-9 and TRBJ2-1, with D hard to call. The TCR originated in a man aged 45-65 years who received an inactivated influenza vaccine. The sequencing used PBMCs from blood, collected about 40 days after vaccination. This CDR3 is CASSLGWTDDHNEQFF. In DNA form, the CDR3 reads TGTGCCAGCAGCTTAGGGTGGACGGACGATCACAATGAGCAGTTCTTC. Filled out from reference TRBV7-9 and TRBJ2-1, the complete variable domain reads DTGVSQNPRHKITKRGQNVTFRCDPISEHNRLYWYRQTLGQGPEFLTYFQNEAQLEKSRLLSDRFSAERPKGSFSTLEIQRTEQGDSAMYLCASSLGWTDDHNEQFFGPGTRLTVL.